Below are 24 T cell receptor beta chains sequenced from a single sample in a study of blood T cell repertoires in COVID-19. This table comes from immunoSEQ multiplex PCR, and its TCRdb copy is limited to in-frame clones, with some not included. Among approximately 230,000 clones listed, roughly 80% were seen once. Sequences were obtained from peripheral blood. The receptors were sampled from a woman aged 40-49 years with active or convalescent COVID-19.

J is TRBJ2-7 and V is TRBV6-5, with 7 positions matching TRBD2. The germline CDR1 and CDR2 sequences are MNHEY and SVGAGI. The V segment lost 10 bases and the J segment 3 bases; nucleotides outside the gene matches: 6. This CDR3 spans 12 amino acids. Here the CDR3 DNA reads TGTGCCACTCGGGGAGGGGACTACGAGCAGTACGTC. Its translation: CATRGGDYEQYV.

The chain is built from TRBV6-6 and TRBJ2-5; D is perhaps TRBD2 (7 bases). This CDR3 region has 17 residues. V was cut by 5 bases and J by 5 bases, with 24 bases left in between. Germline CDR1 and CDR2: MNHNY and SVGAGI (reference sequence). Here the CDR3 reads CASSPGREGGWIETQYF. In DNA, the CDR3 is TGTGCCAGCAGTCCAGGCAGGGAGGGGGGGTGGATTGAGACCCAGTACTTC.

This clone was observed a few times. The rearrangement joins TRBV2 to TRBJ1-2; TRBD1 aligns across 7 bases. V shed 6 bases, J shed 2 bases, and the junction held 9 bases outside the gene matches. Germline CDR1 and CDR2: SNHLY and FYNNEI. This CDR3 spans 15 amino acids. The CDR3 protein is CASRLGQDPNYGYTF. In nucleotides, the CDR3 is TGTGCCAGCAGACTAGGACAGGACCCGAACTATGGCTACACCTTC.

V is TRBV30 and J is TRBJ1-2; 7 positions match TRBD1. Losses at the gene ends were 4 bases for V and 3 bases for J; bases not matched to a gene: 5. Looked up from germline, CDR1 is GTSNPN and CDR2 is SVGIG (reference sequence). The CDR3 covers 13 residues. The CDR3 coding sequence is TGTGCCTGGATTGCAGACAGGGACTATGGCTACACCTTC. Translation gives CAWIADRDYGYTF.

The chain uses TRBV27 and TRBJ2-2; D is uncertain. Germline CDR1 and CDR2: MNHEY and SMNVEV (reference sequence). This CDR3 spans 16 amino acids. V lost 6 bases and J lost 1, with 15 bases in between. In DNA form, the CDR3 reads TGTGCCAGCAGCCGGGTTACGGCCCAGAACACCGGGGAGCTGTTTTTT. Protein: CASSRVTAQNTGELFF.

V usage is TRBV11-2 and J usage is TRBJ1-1, with D unresolved. Germline assignment: CDR1 SGHAT and CDR2 FQNNGV. The CDR3 consists of 12 residues. V gave up 3 bases and J gave up 5 bases, with 7 bases separating them. The CDR3 is CASSFRDTEAFF. CDR3 nucleotide sequence: TGTGCCAGCAGCTTCCGGGATACTGAAGCTTTCTTT. The whole variable domain, remainder taken from reference TRBV11-2 and TRBJ1-1, is EAGVAQSPRYKIIEKRQSVAFWCNPISGHATLYWYQQILGQGPKLLIQFQNNGVVDDSQLPKDRFSAERLKGVDSTLKIQPAKLEDSAVYLCASSFRDTEAFFGQGTRLTVV.

V usage is TRBV9 and J usage is TRBJ1-5; unclear D gene. Trimming took off 0 bases at V and 1 base at J, with 5 bases between the two ends. The CDR3 length is 14 residues. CDR1 is SGDLS, CDR2 YYNGEE, per germline. The DNA of the CDR3 is TGTGCCAGCAGCGTAGCAGCGAGCAATCAGCCCCAGCATTTT. Protein product: CASSVAASNQPQHF.

This clone was found a few times. The rearrangement joins TRBV6-5 to TRBJ1-2, with D possibly TRBD1 on 6 matching bases. The CDR3 sequence is 14 residues long. Germline loops: CDR1 MNHEY, CDR2 SVGAGI. V lost 2 bases and J lost 2, with 9 bases in between. The CDR3 nucleotides are TGTGCCAGCAGTTACGGACAGCAAAACTATGGCTACACCTTC. Protein product: CASSYGQQNYGYTF.

The CDR3 coding sequence is TGTGCCAGCAGCACGTCGGGGAACACTGAAGCTTTCTTT. Translated: CASSTSGNTEAFF. The V call is TRBV3-1 (or the pseudogene TRBV3-2), the J call TRBJ1-1; D is ambiguous. The germline V gene encodes CDR1 LGHDT and CDR2 YNNKEL (reference sequence). The CDR3 length is 13 residues. Trimming took 5 bases from V and 1 from J, leaving 8 bases between them.

This sequence joins TRBV20-1 and TRBJ1-2; D gene unclear. The germline V gene has CDR1 DFQATT and CDR2 SNEGSKA (reference sequence). The CDR3 loop spans 9 amino acids. CDR3: CSLNYGYTF. The CDR3 nucleotides are TGCAGCCTGAACTATGGCTACACCTTC.

This clone occurred a few times. Other DNA sequences in this sample translate to the same CDR3. The chain has TRBV19 and TRBJ1-2, with 9 bases identical to TRBD1. J was trimmed by 4 bases and V by 5 bases; bases with no gene match: 5. CDR1 LNHDA and CDR2 SQIVND come from the germline V gene (reference sequence). The CDR3 loop spans 14 amino acids. CDR3 region: CASSARGQGYGYTF. In nucleotides, the CDR3 is TGTGCCAGTAGTGCTCGGGGACAGGGCTATGGCTACACCTTC.

The chain uses TRBV18 and TRBJ1-4; 9 bases are a match to TRBD1. The ends lost 1 base at V and 6 bases at J; junction bases unmatched: 3. There are 15 residues in the CDR3. Looked up from germline, CDR1 is KGHSH and CDR2 is LQKENI. In DNA, the CDR3 is TGTGCCAGCTCACCACGTGGGGACAGGGATGAAAAACTGTTTTTT. As protein: CASSPRGDRDEKLFF. Filled out from reference TRBV18 and TRBJ1-4, the complete variable domain reads NAGVMQNPRHLVRRRGQEARLRCSPMKGHSHVYWYRQLPEEGLKFMVYLQKENIIDESGMPKERFSAEFPKEGPSILRIQQVVRGDSAAYFCASSPRGDRDEKLFFGSGTQLSVL.

The chain couples TRBV4-1 to TRBJ1-6; D is unresolved. The CDR3 has 15 amino acids. V lost 0 bases, J lost 5 bases, and 8 bases lay in between. Germline V gives CDR1 MGHRA, CDR2 YSYEKL. CDR3 region: CASSQDRPDNSPLHF. CDR3 DNA sequence: TGCGCCAGCAGCCAAGATCGTCCAGATAATTCACCCCTCCACTTT.

This clone occurred once. V and J are TRBV18 and TRBJ1-2, with a weak D call TRBD1 (6 bases). Germline V CDR1 and CDR2: KGHSH, LQKENI. The CDR3 covers 11 residues. V lost 6 bases, J lost 14 bases, and 16 bases lay in between. Here the CDR3 reads CASSEQGAITF. DNA for the CDR3: TGTGCCAGCTCGGAACAGGGAGCTATTACCTTC.

V gene TRBV10-3 combines with J gene TRBJ2-1, with D possibly TRBD1 on 6 matching bases. V was trimmed by 4 bases and J by 7 bases, leaving 11 bases between them. Germline V gene sequence: CDR1 ENHRY, CDR2 SYGVKD. The CDR3 has 13 amino acids. CDR3 residues: CAISVRQGNEQFF. DNA of the CDR3: TGTGCCATCAGTGTAAGGCAGGGGAATGAGCAGTTCTTC.

This sequence joins TRBV9 and TRBJ2-1; D may be TRBD2 (5 bases). Per the germline V gene, CDR1 is SGDLS and CDR2 is YYNGEE. V was trimmed by 0 bases and J by 8 bases, leaving 15 bases between them. CDR3 length equals 15 residues. The CDR3 DNA reads TGTGCCAGCAGCGTAGGGGTAGCGCGGGTTCATGAGCAGTTCTTC. Translating it yields CASSVGVARVHEQFF.

This chain connects TRBV6-5 to TRBJ1-2; 11 bases are a match to TRBD1. The CDR3 contains 15 residues. In germline, CDR1 is MNHEY, CDR2 SVGAGI. V shed 2 bases, J shed 4 bases, and the junction held 3 bases outside the gene matches. CDR3 nucleotides: TGTGCCAGCAGTTACCGAGGACAGGGGGCCTATGGCTACACCTTC. It encodes CASSYRGQGAYGYTF.

The V call is TRBV5-5, the J call TRBJ2-5; the D gene is possibly TRBD2 (7 bases). In germline, CDR1 is SGHKS, CDR2 YYEKEE (reference sequence). The CDR3 covers 16 residues. Trimming stripped 3 bases from V and 2 bases from J, with 17 bases between. CDR3 region: CASSWVYGGPQETQYF. CDR3 bases: TGTGCCAGCAGCTGGGTTTACGGGGGGCCTCAAGAGACCCAGTACTTC.

This chain links TRBV27 with TRBJ1-2, with 7 bases identical to TRBD1. The length of the CDR3 is 14 residues. The germline V gene has CDR1 MNHEY and CDR2 SMNVEV (reference sequence). V lost 6 bases, J lost 6 bases, and 10 bases stayed unmatched. As DNA, the CDR3 is TGTGCCAGCAGAAGAGGGGGCCGAGCGGATGGCTACACCTTC. Translating it yields CASRRGGRADGYTF.

This chain uses TRBV4-2 with TRBJ1-3, with a possible D match to TRBD1 (6 bases). The CDR3 has 16 amino acids. The V and J ends lost 3 bases and 0 bases respectively, with 12 bases between them. Germline V gene data show CDR1 as LGHNA and CDR2 as YNFKEQ. CDR3 bases: TGTGCCAGCAGCCAGACCCGGACAGCCTCTGGAAACACCATATATTTT. Translated, it gives CASSQTRTASGNTIYF.

V and J are TRBV2 and TRBJ2-7; TRBD1 aligns across 8 bases. Germline loops: CDR1 SNHLY, CDR2 FYNNEI. The junction had 9 bases not matched to a gene; V was cut back by 7 bases and J by 1 base. This CDR3 spans 15 amino acids. CDR3 in amino acids: CASKGQDRVSYEQYF. The CDR3 DNA reads TGTGCCAGCAAGGGACAGGACAGGGTTTCCTACGAGCAGTACTTC.

This chain connects TRBV28 to TRBJ1-2; 7 bases are shared with TRBD1. The trim removed 5 bases at V and 3 bases at J, leaving 6 bases unmatched. Germline lookup yields CDR1 MDHEN and CDR2 SYDVKM. CDR3 size: 14 residues. The DNA of the CDR3 is TGTGCCAGCAGTAAGACAGGGTTGGACTATGGCTACACCTTC. This gives the protein CASSKTGLDYGYTF.

Worth noting for this clone: Distinct nucleotide sequences in the sample also encode this CDR3. V usage is TRBV6-4 and J usage is TRBJ2-3; 10 bases are a match to TRBD2. The germline CDR1 and CDR2 sequences are MRHNA and SNTAGT. The CDR3 runs 15 residues. The V and J ends lost 3 bases and 2 bases, in that order; junction bases with no gene match: 2. CDR3 sequence: CASSESGGATDTQYF. CDR3 bases: TGTGCCAGCAGTGAAAGCGGGGGGGCCACAGATACGCAGTATTTT.

For the CDR3, the DNA is TGTGCCATCAGTGAGACCTATGAAGCTTTCTTT. Its translation: CAISETYEAFF. The genes are TRBV10-3 and TRBJ1-1; D unclear. Trimming took off 2 bases at V and 7 bases at J, with 5 bases between the two ends. The germline V gene has CDR1 ENHRY and CDR2 SYGVKD. This CDR3 spans 11 amino acids.